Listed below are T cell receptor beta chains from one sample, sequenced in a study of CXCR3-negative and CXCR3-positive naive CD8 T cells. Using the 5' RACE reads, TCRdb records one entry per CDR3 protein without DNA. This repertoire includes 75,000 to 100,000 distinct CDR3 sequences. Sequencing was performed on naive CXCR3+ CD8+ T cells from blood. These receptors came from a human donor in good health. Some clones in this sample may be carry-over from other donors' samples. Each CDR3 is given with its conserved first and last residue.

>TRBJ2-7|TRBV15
CATSATLPQGYEQYF
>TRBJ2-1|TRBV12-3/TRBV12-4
CASSGVVNEQFF
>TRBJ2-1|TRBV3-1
CASSHRSGTGVFEQFF
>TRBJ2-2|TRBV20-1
CSARVGADGELFF
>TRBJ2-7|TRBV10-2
CASSAHPYEQYF
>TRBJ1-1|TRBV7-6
CASSLASGYTEAFF
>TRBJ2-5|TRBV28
CASSPDRGRTQYF
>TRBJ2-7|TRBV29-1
CSVEDPGLSYEQYF
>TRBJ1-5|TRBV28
CASSLRQGNQPQHF
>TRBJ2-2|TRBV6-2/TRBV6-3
CASSLDEGPNTGELFF
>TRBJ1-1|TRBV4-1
CASSPLGSFYTEAFF
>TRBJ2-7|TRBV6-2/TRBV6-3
CASSPLAEIYLEQYF
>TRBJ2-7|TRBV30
CAWSRDGPYEQYF
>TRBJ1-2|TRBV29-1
CSVDATGGYTF
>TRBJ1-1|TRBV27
CASKPLDANTEAFF
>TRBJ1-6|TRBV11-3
CASSVRGTADNSPLHF
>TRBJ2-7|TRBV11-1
CASSVTGLSYEQYF
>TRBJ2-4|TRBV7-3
CASSSLQPTALNIQYF
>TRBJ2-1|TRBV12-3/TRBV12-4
CASSSSTVYNEQFF
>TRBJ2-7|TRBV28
CASSYREGREEQYF
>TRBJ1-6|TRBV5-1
CASSLGQENSPLHF
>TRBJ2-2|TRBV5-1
CASSLRTLTGELFF
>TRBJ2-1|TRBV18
CASSPTEVWSSYNEQFF
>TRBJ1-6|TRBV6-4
CASSDGGSYNSPLHF
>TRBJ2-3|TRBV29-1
CSVEGGTTDTQYF
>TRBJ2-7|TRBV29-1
CSAEARNEQYF
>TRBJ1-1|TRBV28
CASSLSRAESTEAFF
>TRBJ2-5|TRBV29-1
CSVEWYYQGAPQETQYF
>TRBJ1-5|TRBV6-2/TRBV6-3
CASSYGGQPQHF
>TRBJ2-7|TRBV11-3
CASSSRTVPYYEQYF
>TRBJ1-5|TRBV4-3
CASSQGKGITQPQHF
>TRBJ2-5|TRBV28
CASSTRTSGRISETQYF
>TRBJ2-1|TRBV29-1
CSVALREPGNEQFF
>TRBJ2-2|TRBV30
CAWIGGNTGELFF
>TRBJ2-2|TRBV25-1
CASSEYFQGELFF
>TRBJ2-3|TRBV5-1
CASSSWVLAGTLTSTDTQYF
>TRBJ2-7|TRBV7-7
CASSLDVSYEQYF
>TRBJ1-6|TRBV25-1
CASSEYFSGGHRMDSPLHF
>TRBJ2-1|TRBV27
CASSLASGGGQNEQFF
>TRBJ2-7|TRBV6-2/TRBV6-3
CASSYLTSGITYEQYF
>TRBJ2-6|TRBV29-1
CSVEEKGGLPYSGANVLTF
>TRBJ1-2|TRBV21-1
CASTPGPPLCGYTF
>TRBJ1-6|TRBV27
CASNPGIGSPLHF
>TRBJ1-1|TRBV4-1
CASAPGQLNTEAFF
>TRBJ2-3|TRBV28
CASSISNLQYF
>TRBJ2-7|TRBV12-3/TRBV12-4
CASSFEGPYEQYF
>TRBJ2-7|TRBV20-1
CSARGDDRGSYEQYF
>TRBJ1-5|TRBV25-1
CASSGGQYNQPQHF